This T cell receptor beta chain originates from a study of shared clonotypes between healthy human individuals. Findings and caveats of the study: Around 5% of naive CD4 clonotypes were common to several donors.

Caucasian adults residing in Nashville, Tennessee made up all the donors. This clone was detected a few times. The target antigen is unknown. Every subset's genomic DNA went evenly onto several immunoSEQ plates. The repertoire was sequenced with immunoSEQ multiplex PCR; TCRdb's copy has only in-frame clones and lacks some. Of some 120,000 clones in the sample, roughly 70% are singletons; the top ten hold over 20%. The TCR was taken from a woman aged 30 to 39 in good health. The source material was memory CD8+ T cells sorted from blood. As to subset: CD45RO+ cells pooled with CCR7-negative TemRA cells.

CDR3 DNA: TGCGCCAGCAGACGAAGGGCGGGCGGTGGCTACACCTTC. Translating it yields CASRRRAGGGYTF. The chain recombines TRBV10-1 with TRBJ1-2, with D unresolved. With 6 bases removed from V and 7 bases from J, the gap between germline ends came to 15 bases. The CDR3 is made up of 13 amino acids. Germline V gene data show CDR1 as WNHNN and CDR2 as SYGVQD (reference sequence).